This is a list of T cell receptor beta chains from one sample in a study of T cells in Graves' hyperthyroidism and ophthalmopathy. In TCRdb, the multiplex PCR reads were re-called with MiXCR into one record per CDR3 protein. This table holds fewer than 750,000 distinct CDR3 sequences, roughly 14% found once. Source material: blood. Source of these receptors: a woman between 40 and 50 years old with Graves' ophthalmopathy. Both conserved end residues are part of each CDR3. D genes are given only for firm matches. Part of the rows lack a size; the others show once, few, many or a class for expanded clones.

clone size	J gene	V gene	D gene	CDR3 DNA	CDR3 protein
many	TRBJ2-7	TRBV7-8	-	TGTGCCAGCAGCACCCCGGGGGAGCAGTACTTC	CASSTPGEQYF
many	TRBJ2-2	TRBV20-1	TRBD1	TGCAGTACGGCAGGGGGCGCGAACACCGGGGAGCTGTTTTTT	CSTAGGANTGELFF
many	TRBJ1-1	TRBV20-1	-	TGCAGTGCCCAGTACACTGAAGCTTTCTTT	CSAQYTEAFF
few	TRBJ1-1	TRBV7-8	TRBD1	TGTGCCAGCAGCTTGGGGGACAGGGGTGGAACTGAAGCTTTCTTT	CASSLGDRGGTEAFF
-	TRBJ2-5	TRBV11-2	TRBD2	TGTGCCAGCAGCTTAAGAGGACTAGCGCAACAAGAGACCCAGTACTTC	CASSLRGLAQQETQYF
few	TRBJ2-7	TRBV18	-	TGTGCCAGCTCACCTATTCAGGGCTCCTACGAGCAGTACTTC	CASSPIQGSYEQYF
many	TRBJ1-2	TRBV12-3/TRBV12-4	-	TGTGCCAGCAGTTTAGAGAAGGGGAGCTATGGCTACACCTTC	CASSLEKGSYGYTF
many	TRBJ2-5	TRBV20-1	TRBD2	TGCAGTGCTCTTAGCGGGAGGTCCCAAGAGACCCAGTACTTC	CSALSGRSQETQYF
few	TRBJ2-3	TRBV28	-	TGTGCCAGCAGTATCGGGACCAGCCCCGTCACAGATACGCAGTATTTT	CASSIGTSPVTDTQYF
-	TRBJ2-7	TRBV4-2	-	TGTGCCAGCAGCCTCCGGGACACGAACTACGAGCAGTACTTC	CASSLRDTNYEQYF
many	TRBJ2-5	TRBV7-2	TRBD2	TGTGCCAGCAGCCCGGGGGGTAGCGGGGAGACCCAGTACTTC	CASSPGGSGETQYF
-	TRBJ1-1	TRBV18	-	TGTGCCAGCTCACCACCGGTGGCACAGGCGGGGACTGAAGCTTTCTTT	CASSPPVAQAGTEAFF
many	TRBJ2-7	TRBV20-1	-	TGCAGCGCCCGGAGGATGAACTGCGAGCAGTACTTC	CSARRMNCEQYF
many	TRBJ2-7	TRBV5-1	TRBD1	TGCGCCAGCAACCCCGGGACAGTGACATTCTCCTACGAGCAGTACTTC	CASNPGTVTFSYEQYF
many	TRBJ1-1	TRBV30	TRBD1	TGTGCCTGGAGTGAGCGGGACAGGGCGGAAGCTTTCTTT	CAWSERDRAEAFF
many	TRBJ2-5	TRBV5-1	TRBD2	TGCGCCAGCAGCTGGACTAGTCGCCAAGAGACCCAGTACTTC	CASSWTSRQETQYF
many	TRBJ2-4	TRBV7-2	-	TGTGCCAGCAGCTTCGTCAAAAACATTCAGTACTTC	CASSFVKNIQYF
-	TRBJ2-5	TRBV30	TRBD2	TGTGCCTGGAAAATCAAGACTAGCTTAGAGACCCAGTACTTC	CAWKIKTSLETQYF
-	TRBJ1-5	TRBV20-1	-	TGCAGTGCTAGATTGGGGCATGGGCAGCCCCAGCATTTT	CSARLGHGQPQHF
-	TRBJ1-4	TRBV6-2/TRBV6-3	-	TGTGCCAGCAGTACCTACCTTGAAAAACTGTTTTTT	CASSTYLEKLFF
many	TRBJ2-5	TRBV20-1	-	TGCAGTGCCGCAGTAATTCAAGAGACCCAGTACTTC	CSAAVIQETQYF
few	TRBJ2-3	TRBV6-1	-	TGTGCCAGCAGTGAATACCCGGGACTGGGCACAGATACGCAGTATTTT	CASSEYPGLGTDTQYF
many	TRBJ2-7	TRBV2	-	TGTGCCAGCAGTGTCCAGGGCTACGAGCAGTACTTC	CASSVQGYEQYF
few	TRBJ2-7	TRBV19	-	TGTGCCAGTAGCGGCGGGTGGACCTACGAGCAGTACTTC	CASSGGWTYEQYF
many	TRBJ1-5	TRBV12-3/TRBV12-4	-	TGTGCCAGCAGTGACGGAGAATCCAATCAGCCCCAGCATTTT	CASSDGESNQPQHF
many	TRBJ1-1	TRBV12-3/TRBV12-4	TRBD1	TGTGCCAGCAGTCCCGACAGGGCCAGGAACACTGAAGCTTTCTTT	CASSPDRARNTEAFF
many	TRBJ1-1	TRBV6-2/TRBV6-3	TRBD1	TGTGCCTCCCAGGGGGCAGCCGTGAACACTGAAGCTTTCTTT	CASQGAAVNTEAFF
-	TRBJ1-2	TRBV3-1	-	TGTGCCAGCAGCCAAGATATTGACTATGGCTACACCTTC	CASSQDIDYGYTF
-	TRBJ1-1	TRBV10-1	-	TGCGCCAGCAGTGAGCAGGGGCTGAACACTGAAGCTTTCTTT	CASSEQGLNTEAFF
-	TRBJ1-5	TRBV2	-	TGTGCCAGCAGTGAAGGGGGCTGGTGGGGGGGGGATCAGCCCCAGCATTTT	CASSEGGWWGGDQPQHF
many	TRBJ2-1	TRBV6-5	-	TGTGCCAGCAGTTCGTGGACTCTGAGCTCCTACAATGAGCAGTTCTTC	CASSSWTLSSYNEQFF